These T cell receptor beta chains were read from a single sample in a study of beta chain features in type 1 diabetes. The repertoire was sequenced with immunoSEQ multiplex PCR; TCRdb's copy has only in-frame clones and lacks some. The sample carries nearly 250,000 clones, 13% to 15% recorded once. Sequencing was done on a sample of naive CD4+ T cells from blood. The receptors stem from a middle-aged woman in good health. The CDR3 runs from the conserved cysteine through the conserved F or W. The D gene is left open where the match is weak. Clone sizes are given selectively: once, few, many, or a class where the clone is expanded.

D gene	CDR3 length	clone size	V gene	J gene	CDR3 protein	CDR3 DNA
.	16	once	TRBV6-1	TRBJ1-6	CASSEVEAGYNSPLHF	TGTGCCAGCAGTGAAGTGGAGGCGGGCTATAATTCACCCCTCCACTTT
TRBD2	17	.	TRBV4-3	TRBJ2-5	CASSQRLAGGSAETQYF	TGCGCCAGCAGCCAGCGGCTAGCGGGGGGGTCTGCCGAGACCCAGTACTTC
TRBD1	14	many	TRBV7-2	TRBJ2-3	CASSFRQGMDTQYF	TGTGCCAGCAGCTTCCGACAGGGTATGGATACGCAGTATTTT
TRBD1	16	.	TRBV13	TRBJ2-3	CASSSREQGSTDTQYF	TGTGCCAGCAGCTCCAGAGAACAGGGGAGCACAGATACGCAGTATTTT
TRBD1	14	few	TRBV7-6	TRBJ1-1	CASSWGQGNTEAFF	TGTGCCAGCAGCTGGGGACAGGGAAACACTGAAGCTTTCTTT
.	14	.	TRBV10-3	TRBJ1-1	CAISSGQSNTEAFF	TGTGCCATCAGCTCAGGACAGTCGAACACTGAAGCTTTCTTT
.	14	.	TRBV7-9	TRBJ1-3	CASSLDISGNTIYF	TGTGCCAGCAGCTTAGATATCTCTGGAAACACCATATATTTT
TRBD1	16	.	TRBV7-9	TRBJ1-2	CASSLGDSTGEAGYTF	TGTGCCAGCAGCTTAGGTGATTCGACAGGGGAGGCTGGCTACACCTTC
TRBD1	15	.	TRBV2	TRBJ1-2	CASRTQGAENYGYTF	TGTGCCAGCAGGACCCAGGGGGCGGAAAACTATGGCTACACCTTC
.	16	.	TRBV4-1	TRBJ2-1	CASSPPVKAGANEQFF	TGCGCCAGCAGCCCTCCGGTTAAGGCAGGGGCAAATGAGCAGTTCTTC
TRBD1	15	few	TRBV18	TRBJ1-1	CASSSFGTGIHEAFF	TGTGCCAGCTCAAGCTTCGGGACAGGGATTCATGAAGCTTTCTTT
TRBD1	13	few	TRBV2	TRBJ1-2	CASSLGTGGGYTF	TGTGCCAGCAGTCTGGGGACAGGCGGGGGCTACACCTTC
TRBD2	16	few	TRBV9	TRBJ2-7	CASSVAGGGSTYEQYF	TGTGCCAGCAGCGTAGCGGGCGGGGGGAGCACCTACGAGCAGTACTTC
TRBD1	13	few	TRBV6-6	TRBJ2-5	CASKDREDETQYF	TGTGCCAGCAAGGACAGGGAAGATGAGACCCAGTACTTC
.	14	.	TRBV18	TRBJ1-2	CASSPDRNSYGYTF	TGTGCCAGCTCCCCCGACAGGAACAGCTATGGCTACACCTTC
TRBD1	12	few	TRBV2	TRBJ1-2	CASKETGEGYTF	TGTGCCAGCAAGGAGACAGGGGAAGGCTACACCTTC
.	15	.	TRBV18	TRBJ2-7	CASSPRGPGAYEQYF	TGTGCCAGCTCACCGAGGGGCCCGGGGGCCTACGAGCAGTACTTC
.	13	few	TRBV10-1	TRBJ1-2	CASSERGQSGYTF	TGCGCCAGCAGTGAGAGGGGACAAAGCGGCTACACCTTC
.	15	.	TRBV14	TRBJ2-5	CASSSKPGAWETQYF	TGTGCCAGCAGCTCCAAGCCTGGGGCCTGGGAGACCCAGTACTTC
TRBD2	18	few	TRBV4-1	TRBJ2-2	CASSSQNSGGANTGELFF	TGCGCCAGCAGCTCTCAAAACAGCGGGGGTGCGAACACCGGGGAGCTGTTTTTT
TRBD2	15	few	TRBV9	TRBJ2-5	CASSVGGGAGETQYF	TGTGCCAGCAGCGTCGGCGGGGGGGCTGGGGAGACCCAGTACTTC
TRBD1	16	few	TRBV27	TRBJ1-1	CASSDYRGRGGTEAFF	TGTGCCAGCAGCGATTACAGGGGGCGCGGGGGCACTGAAGCTTTCTTT
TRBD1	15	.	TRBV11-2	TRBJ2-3	CASSLRGRGPDTQYF	TGTGCCAGCAGCTTACGGGGCAGGGGGCCAGATACGCAGTATTTT
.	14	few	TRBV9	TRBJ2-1	CASSVEQGWNEQFF	TGTGCCAGCAGCGTAGAACAGGGTTGGAATGAGCAGTTCTTC
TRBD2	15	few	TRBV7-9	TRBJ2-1	CASSLVAGDYNEQFF	TGTGCCAGCAGCTTGGTAGCGGGGGACTACAATGAGCAGTTCTTC
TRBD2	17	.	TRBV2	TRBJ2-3	CASRRGLAGGDTDTQYF	TGTGCCAGCAGAAGGGGACTAGCGGGGGGAGACACAGATACGCAGTATTTT
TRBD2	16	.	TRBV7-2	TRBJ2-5	CASSLAGAGGRETQYF	TGTGCCAGCAGCTTGGCAGGGGCGGGGGGCAGGGAGACCCAGTACTTC
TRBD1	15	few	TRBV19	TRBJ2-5	CASRTGTEIQETQYF	TGTGCCAGTAGAACCGGGACAGAGATACAAGAGACCCAGTACTTC
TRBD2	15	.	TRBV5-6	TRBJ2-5	CASSKSGGGAKTQYF	TGTGCCAGCAGCAAGTCTGGCGGGGGGGCAAAGACCCAGTACTTC
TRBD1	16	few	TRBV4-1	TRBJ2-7	CASSHVAGQGGYEQYF	TGCGCCAGCAGCCATGTAGCGGGACAGGGGGGCTACGAGCAGTACTTC
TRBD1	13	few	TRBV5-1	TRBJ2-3	CASSTQGADTRYF	TGCGCCAGCAGCACACAGGGGGCGGATACGCGGTATTTT
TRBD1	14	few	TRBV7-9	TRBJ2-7	CASSIGTGGYEQYF	TGTGCCAGCAGCATCGGGACAGGGGGCTACGAGCAGTACTTC
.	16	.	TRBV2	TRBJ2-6	CASSSSGKLEANVLTF	TGTGCCAGCAGCTCCTCGGGAAAACTAGAGGCCAACGTCCTGACTTTC
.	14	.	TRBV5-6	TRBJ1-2	CASSVFQGHYGYTF	TGTGCCAGCAGCGTCTTCCAGGGGCACTATGGCTACACCTTC
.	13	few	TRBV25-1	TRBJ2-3	CASRANAVDTQYF	TGTGCCAGCAGAGCCAACGCTGTAGATACGCAGTATTTT
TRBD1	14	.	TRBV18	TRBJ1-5	CASSPDRGNQPQHF	TGTGCCAGCTCACCAGACAGGGGTAATCAGCCCCAGCATTTT
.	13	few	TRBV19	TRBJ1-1	CASSVQGNTEAFF	TGTGCCAGTAGCGTACAGGGGAACACTGAAGCTTTCTTT
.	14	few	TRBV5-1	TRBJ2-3	CASSPDTSTDTQYF	TGCGCCAGCAGCCCCGACACTAGCACAGATACGCAGTATTTT
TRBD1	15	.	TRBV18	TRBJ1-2	CASSPTGVLLYGYTF	TGTGCCAGCTCACCGACAGGGGTCCTCCTCTATGGCTACACCTTC
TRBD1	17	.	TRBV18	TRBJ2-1	CASSLLETGDSYNEQFF	TGTGCCAGCTCACTTTTAGAGACAGGGGACTCCTACAATGAGCAGTTCTTC
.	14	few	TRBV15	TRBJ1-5	CATSRQGNNQPQHF	TGTGCCACCAGCAGACAGGGGAATAATCAGCCCCAGCATTTT
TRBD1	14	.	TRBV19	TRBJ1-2	CASTHTGVRHGYTF	TGTGCCAGTACCCACACAGGGGTTCGCCATGGCTACACCTTC